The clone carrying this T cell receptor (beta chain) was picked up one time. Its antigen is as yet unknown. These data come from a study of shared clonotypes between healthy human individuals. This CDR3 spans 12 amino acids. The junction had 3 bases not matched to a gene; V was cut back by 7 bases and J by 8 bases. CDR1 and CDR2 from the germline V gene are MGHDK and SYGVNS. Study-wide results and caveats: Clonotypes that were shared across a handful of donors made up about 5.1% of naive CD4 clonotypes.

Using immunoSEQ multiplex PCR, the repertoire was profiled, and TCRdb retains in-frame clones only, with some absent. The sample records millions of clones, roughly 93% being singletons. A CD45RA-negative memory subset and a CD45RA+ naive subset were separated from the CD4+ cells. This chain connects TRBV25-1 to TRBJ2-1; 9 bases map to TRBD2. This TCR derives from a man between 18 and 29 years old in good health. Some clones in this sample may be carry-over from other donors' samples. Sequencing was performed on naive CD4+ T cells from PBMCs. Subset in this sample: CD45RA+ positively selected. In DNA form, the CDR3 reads TGTGCCAGCATGTTAGCGGGAGATGAGCAGTTCTTC. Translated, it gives CASMLAGDEQFF. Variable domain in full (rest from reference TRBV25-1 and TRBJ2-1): EADIYQTPRYLVIGTGKKITLECSQTMGHDKMYWYQQDPGMELHLIHYSYGVNSTEKGDLSSESTVSRIRTEHFPLTLESARPSHTSQYLCASMLAGDEQFFGPGTRLTVL.